This T cell receptor (beta chain) was found in a study of blood T cell repertoires in COVID-19. Turning to the study itself: Sites in the United States, Italy and Spain provided acute and convalescent COVID-19 samples. Sources were T cells, B-cell-depleted T cells, or PBMCs; the material itself was cDNA or gDNA.

V gave up 2 bases and J gave up 7 bases; unmatched junction bases: 7. The CDR3 is 17 amino acids. Germline V gene data show CDR1 as MNHEY and CDR2 as SVGEGT. In the original processing: Estimation of nucleated cell counts was performed using reference gene primer amplification. TCRdb keeps only in-frame clones here, not all; method: immunoSEQ multiplex PCR. For V, J and clone size, that table is used; D and trimming come from the DNA. This sample has approximately 210,000 clones; 70% to 90% occur once, and the top ten carry about 4.2%. The receptor was derived from a human donor in a cohort sampled during active COVID-19. The sequenced sample was peripheral blood. This rearrangement joins TRBV6-2 or TRBV6-3 to TRBJ2-1; TRBD2 matches 14 bases. In DNA form, the CDR3 reads TGTGCCAGCAGTTACCCTACAGGGACTAGCGGGAGAAATGAGCAGTTCTTC. Its translation is CASSYPTGTSGRNEQFF.